Sequencing of this T cell receptor beta chain was carried out in a study of T cells and Merkel cell carcinoma outcomes (dated by TCRdb to 2020 to 2022). Context from the whole study: The tumor T-cell repertoire, together with T-cell density, was examined as a predictor of clinical outcome in patients with Merkel cell carcinoma.

This clone occurred a few times. The target of this receptor is not known. Within one base of it there is no much larger clone, and no base qualities were kept. Libraries were prepared through the immunoSEQ multiplex PCR assay. Imported from immuneACCESS, the table was reduced by TCRdb to in-frame sequences with V and J called. These copies leave out some clones; in studies compared against another copy, an unresolved V gene accounts for under half, and the cause of the remainder is not known. The sample table shows about 9,200 clones, and around four fifths are seen once. The ten biggest clones cover 2% to 2.5% of the sample. The full study reports these points: T-cell repertoire features combined with T-cell density were reported to predict clinical outcomes in Merkel cell carcinoma patients.

The CDR1 and CDR2 encoded by the germline V gene are SGDLS and YYNGEE. The trim is 6 bases for V and 0 bases for J, with a gap of 9 bases between the germline ends. Spanning cysteine to phenylalanine, the CDR3 consists of 13 amino acids. Solely the CDR3 DNA is kept, with 39 bases framed from the first base. The samples were obtained from people who had Merkel cell carcinoma. This receptor was identified in a human donor with Merkel cell carcinoma. The chain joins TRBV9 to TRBJ1-1; there is no confident call for the D gene. The sequenced sample consisted of tumor tissue from Merkel cell carcinoma. The CDR3 here reads CASTEMVNTEAFF. In nucleotides, the sequence is TGTGCCAGCACCGAGATGGTGAACACTGAAGCTTTCTTT.